One TCR beta chain is described in this entry. The antigen remains unidentified. TCRdb keeps only in-frame clones here, not all; method: immunoSEQ multiplex PCR. The table shows 70,000 or so clones, with 84% occurring only once. This sample was included in a study of OX40 agonist ivuxolimab in advanced cancers. Study-wide background: Patients received ivuxolimab, an intravenous treatment, every 2 weeks at 0.01 to 10 mg/kg. The study reported partial responses in three patients: one hepatocellular carcinoma, two cutaneous melanoma. General study findings and limits: Doses of 0.1 to 3.0 mg/kg were accompanied by clonal expansion of CD4+ and CD8+ blood T cells by week 6. No determination was made of the antigen specificity of the expanded peripheral T cells.

There are 14 residues in the CDR3. Trimming at V came to 2 bases and at J to 7 bases, leaving 5 bases not matched to a gene. In germline, CDR1 is MGHRA, CDR2 YSYEKL. The sample consisted of CD4+ or CD8+ T cells sorted from blood, taken in a trial of the OX40 agonist ivuxolimab. The chain recombines TRBV4-1 with TRBJ2-1; 7 bases agree with TRBD2. This TCR derives from an adult with an advanced solid tumor such as melanoma, head and neck, liver or kidney cancer. The CDR3 sequence is CASSQYGLVNEQFF. CDR3 in DNA: TGCGCCAGCAGCCAATACGGACTAGTTAATGAGCAGTTCTTC.